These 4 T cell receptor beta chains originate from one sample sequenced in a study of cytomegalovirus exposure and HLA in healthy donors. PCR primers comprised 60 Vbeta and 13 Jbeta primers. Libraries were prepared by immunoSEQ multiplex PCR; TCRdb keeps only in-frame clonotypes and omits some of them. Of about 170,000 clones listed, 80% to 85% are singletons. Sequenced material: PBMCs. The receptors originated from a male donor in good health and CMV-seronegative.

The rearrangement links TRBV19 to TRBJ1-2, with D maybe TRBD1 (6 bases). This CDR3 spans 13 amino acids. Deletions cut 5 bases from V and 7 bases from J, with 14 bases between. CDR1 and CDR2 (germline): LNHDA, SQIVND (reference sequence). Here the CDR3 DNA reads TGTGCCAGTAGTCTAGGACAGCGCGGTGGCTACACCTTC. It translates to CASSLGQRGGYTF.

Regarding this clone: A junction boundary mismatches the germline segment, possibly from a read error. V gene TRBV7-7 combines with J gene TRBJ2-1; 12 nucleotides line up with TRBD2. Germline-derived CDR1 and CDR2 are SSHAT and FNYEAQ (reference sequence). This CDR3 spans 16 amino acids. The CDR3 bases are TGTGCTAGCAGCTCCGGAACTAGCGGGGGGACGGGTGAGCAGTTCTTC. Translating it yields CASSSGTSGGTGEQFF.

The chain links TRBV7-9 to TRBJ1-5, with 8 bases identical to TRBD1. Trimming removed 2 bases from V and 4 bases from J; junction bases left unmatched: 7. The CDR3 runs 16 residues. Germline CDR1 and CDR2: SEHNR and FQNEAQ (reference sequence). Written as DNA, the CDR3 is TGTGCCAGCAGCTTAACCGCAGGGGGCCGTAATCAGCCCCAGCATTTT. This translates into CASSLTAGGRNQPQHF.

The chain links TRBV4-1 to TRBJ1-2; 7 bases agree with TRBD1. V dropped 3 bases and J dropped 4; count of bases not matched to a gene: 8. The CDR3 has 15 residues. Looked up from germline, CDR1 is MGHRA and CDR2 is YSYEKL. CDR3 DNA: TGCGCCAGCAGCCATGCGGGACAGCGAGTCTATGGCTACACCTTC. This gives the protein CASSHAGQRVYGYTF.